This entry concerns a single TCR beta chain. This sample is part of a study of T cell changes during pregnancy in multiple sclerosis. Germline values: CDR1 SGHVS, CDR2 FQNEAQ. V lost 1 base and J lost 6, with 9 bases in between. The CDR3 length is 13 residues. TCRdb's table, derived via immunoSEQ multiplex PCR, lists solely in-frame clones and lacks some. The sample yields some 52,000 clones, around 94% seen once. This TCR was recovered from a female donor with multiple sclerosis, enrolled in a pregnancy study. This chain uses TRBV7-8 with TRBJ1-2; unclear D gene. The specimen comprised CD4+ T cells from peripheral blood mononuclear cells, sampled in the third trimester of pregnancy. The CDR3 nucleotides read TGTGCCAGCAGCTTAGGACTCCGGGATGGCTACACCTTC. This translates into CASSLGLRDGYTF.